The rows below give T cell receptor beta chains drawn from one sample of a study of long-term antiretroviral therapy in people with HIV. This table comes from immunoSEQ multiplex PCR, and its TCRdb copy is limited to in-frame clones, with some not included. The table shows tens of thousands of clones, with roughly 82% occurring only once. Material: unsorted PBMCs, obtained 0.3 years after starting antiretroviral therapy. The receptors stem from a man aged 18 to 29 with HIV. Both conserved end residues are part of each CDR3. The D gene is left open where the match is weak. The size entry is marked missing in some rows and otherwise reads once, few, many or a size class.

clone size	D gene	V gene	J gene	CDR3 DNA	CDR3 protein
.	TRBD1	TRBV11-2	TRBJ1-6	TGTGCCAGCAGCTATGGGACAGGGATGAATTCACCCCTCCACTTT	CASSYGTGMNSPLHF
.	.	TRBV9	TRBJ2-5	TGTGCCAGCAGCGTAGATCAAGAGACCCAGTACTTC	CASSVDQETQYF
.	.	TRBV4-2	TRBJ1-1	TGTGCCAGCAGCCAAGATGTAAACCTGAACACTGAAGCTTTCTTT	CASSQDVNLNTEAFF
.	.	TRBV30	TRBJ1-3	TGTGCCTGGAGGGGGGCAAGCACCATATATTTT	CAWRGASTIYF
.	.	TRBV7-2	TRBJ2-1	TGTGCCAGCAGCAATCAGGTAGGGGGTTACAATGAGCAGTTCTTC	CASSNQVGGYNEQFF
.	TRBD1	TRBV5-1	TRBJ2-1	TGCGCCAGCAGCCCGGGACAGGGTAATGAGCAGTTCTTC	CASSPGQGNEQFF
once	.	TRBV2	TRBJ1-1	TGTGCCAGCAGCGCCGGGGCTTACGGGACTGAAGCTTTCTTT	CASSAGAYGTEAFF
.	.	TRBV5-1	TRBJ1-2	TGCGCCAGCAGCTTGGTTAGGGAGAGCTACACCTTC	CASSLVRESYTF
.	TRBD2	TRBV7-2	TRBJ2-7	TGTGCCAGCAGCTTAGAAGCAGGGACTAGCGGGAGAAGGTCCTACGAGCAGTACTTC	CASSLEAGTSGRRSYEQYF
.	.	TRBV27	TRBJ1-1	TGTGCCAGCAGTCACGGTCGGGGCGGCACTGAAGCTTTCTTT	CASSHGRGGTEAFF
.	.	TRBV11-2	TRBJ2-7	TGTGCCAGCAGCTCGGGACCCCTCTATGGCGACGAGCAGTACTTC	CASSSGPLYGDEQYF
.	TRBD2	TRBV18	TRBJ2-3	TGTGCCAGCTCACCCGCTAGCGGGGCGTTTGGTACGCAGTATTTT	CASSPASGAFGTQYF
.	.	TRBV7-3	TRBJ2-5	TGTGCCAGCAGCCGTCTTTTTGGCTCCGGGGAGACCCAGTACTTC	CASSRLFGSGETQYF
.	TRBD2	TRBV6-4	TRBJ2-1	TGTGCCAGCAGTGACGAGACTAGCGGGAGTTTGGGGTCCTACAATGAGCAGTTCTTC	CASSDETSGSLGSYNEQFF
.	.	TRBV6-5	TRBJ1-4	TGTGCCAGCAGTTACTCCCATCATGATGAAAAACTGTTTTTT	CASSYSHHDEKLFF
.	.	TRBV29-1	TRBJ2-1	TGCAGCGTCCGCGGTGGGAGCCGCAATGAGCAGTTCTTC	CSVRGGSRNEQFF
few	.	TRBV6-1	TRBJ1-2	TGTGCCAGCAGTGAAGAGGCGGCCTTCTATGGCTACACCTTC	CASSEEAAFYGYTF
.	.	TRBV7-6	TRBJ1-2	TGTGCCAGCAGCTTAGTAGGGGGATCCTATGGCTACACCTTC	CASSLVGGSYGYTF
.	.	TRBV7-2	TRBJ2-7	TGTGCCAGCAGCTTATTCGGGACTTCCTCCCACGAGCAGTACTTC	CASSLFGTSSHEQYF
few	.	TRBV6-4	TRBJ1-6	TGTGCCAGCAGTGGCCCGGGGCCCAATTCACCCCTCCACTTT	CASSGPGPNSPLHF
once	.	TRBV5-8	TRBJ2-4	TGTGCCAGCAGCTCCTCCGGGGGTGCGAAAAACATTCAGTACTTC	CASSSSGGAKNIQYF
.	TRBD1	TRBV18	TRBJ2-1	TGTGCCAGCTCACCACCGGGACAGGGGGGCAGGGAGCAGTTCTTC	CASSPPGQGGREQFF
.	.	TRBV9	TRBJ2-5	TGTGCCAGCAGCTCACGAGAGGGGGGAGAAGTGACCCAGTACTTC	CASSSREGGEVTQYF
.	TRBD2	TRBV7-8	TRBJ2-1	TGTGCCAGCAGGGAGACTAGCGGGAGCTACAATGAGCAGTTCTTC	CASRETSGSYNEQFF
.	.	TRBV7-9	TRBJ2-3	TGTGCCAGCAGCTTGCTGGGGACAGATACGCAGTATTTT	CASSLLGTDTQYF
few	.	TRBV9	TRBJ1-5	TGTGCCAGCAGCCCCGGGACAAATCAGCCCCAGCATTTT	CASSPGTNQPQHF
.	TRBD2	TRBV6-4	TRBJ2-1	TGTGCCAGCAGTGACGAGACTAGCGGGGAAGATGAGCAGTTCTTC	CASSDETSGEDEQFF
once	TRBD2	TRBV10-3	TRBJ2-3	TGTGCCATGTCTGCGGGAGGGCCCCCAGATACGCAGTATTTT	CAMSAGGPPDTQYF
.	TRBD1	TRBV7-9	TRBJ1-2	TGTGCCAGCAGCTTCCGACAGGGCTATGGCTACACCTTC	CASSFRQGYGYTF
once	TRBD1	TRBV27	TRBJ2-1	TGTGCCAGCAGGAGACAGGGCTCCTACAATGAGCAGTTCTTC	CASRRQGSYNEQFF
.	.	TRBV5-1	TRBJ2-6	TGCGCCAGCCTGAAAGGCGACGGCACGTCAAAAGTCCTGACTTTC	CASLKGDGTSKVLTF
.	TRBD1	TRBV7-3	TRBJ1-1	TGTGCCAGCAGCCCCACAGGGGTGAACACTGAAGCTTTCTTT	CASSPTGVNTEAFF
.	TRBD2	TRBV28	TRBJ2-7	TGTGCCAGCAGTTCCGACGGACTAGCGGGAGTTGGGGAGCAGTACTTC	CASSSDGLAGVGEQYF
once	.	TRBV7-2	TRBJ2-3	TGTGCCAGCAGCTCGCATCAATCAGATACGCAGTATTTT	CASSSHQSDTQYF